The clone carrying this TCR beta chain occurred a few times. This record belongs to a study of blood T cell repertoires in COVID-19. Study-level background: Samples representing acute and convalescent COVID-19 were sourced from the United States, Italy and Spain. Nucleic acid was either cDNA or gDNA, and it came from T cells, B-cell-depleted T cells, or PBMCs.

Here immunoSEQ multiplex PCR was the method, and the copy in TCRdb shows in-frame clones only, minus some. The sample has about 200,000 clones; approximately 84% are singletons. The CDR3 is 15 residues long. V shed 8 bases and J shed 0 bases, with 14 bases lying between them. The germline CDR1 and CDR2 sequences are KGHSH and LQKENI. Input material: peripheral blood. The V call is TRBV18, the J call TRBJ2-1; the D gene is possibly TRBD2 (6 bases). The origin of this receptor is an elderly woman with acute or convalescent COVID-19. The CDR3 region is CASALWGVSYNEQFF. CDR3 nucleotides: TGTGCCAGCGCCCTTTGGGGGGTCTCCTACAATGAGCAGTTCTTC.